This paragraph covers one TCR beta chain sequence. No antigen is known for it. The study ran the assay at deep level. Loaded into unsorted PBMC replicate PCRs was 300 ng DNA, some 30,000 T cell genomes. Profiled with immunoSEQ multiplex PCR; TCRdb holds only in-frame clones, not every one. The table has about 510,000 clones, 79% seen once. From germline, CDR1 is MDHEN and CDR2 SYDVKM. Trimming stripped 4 bases from V and 6 bases from J, with 10 bases between. The CDR3 is 12 residues long. The data were taken from a study of shared clonotypes between healthy human individuals. Each donor was a Caucasian adult residing in Nashville, Tennessee. Study-level results: Researchers sampled blood only, noting tissue repertoires likely differ.

Sequencing was performed on PBMCs. The sequence was obtained from a woman between 35 and 50 years old in good health. Some clones in this sample may be carry-over from other donors' samples. The J gene is TRBJ2-7, the V gene TRBV28, with D perhaps matching TRBD1 or TRBD2 (5 bases each). CDR3 amino acids: CASSWGIAEQYF. CDR3 DNA: TGTGCCAGCAGTTGGGGGATTGCCGAGCAGTACTTC.